The present TCR beta chain was sequenced within a study of cytomegalovirus exposure and HLA in healthy donors. Study background: Early on, a data release was issued that held roughly 80 million unique TCRs from HLA-typed donors.

General study results and limits: The study put 150 or so TCR beta chains on its list as cytomegalovirus-associated. Most observed TCR sequences were rare, whereas some public TCRs were detected in many donors.

PCR was performed using 60 Vbeta and 13 Jbeta primers. Libraries were prepared by immunoSEQ multiplex PCR; TCRdb keeps only in-frame clonotypes and omits some of them. The listing records about 90,000 clones. Germline CDR1 is LNHNV and CDR2 is YYDKDF (reference sequence). Trimming at V came to 3 bases and at J to 7 bases, leaving 5 bases not matched to a gene. The CDR3 totals 14 residues. Each donor was healthy, and each was a bone marrow donor. A remark on this clone: The antigen is not known.

J is TRBJ1-5 and V is TRBV15, with TRBD1 matching over 8 bases. The receptor was derived from a woman younger than 45 in good health and CMV-seronegative. Sequences were obtained from PBMCs. In nucleotides, the CDR3 is TGTGCCACCAGCAGCGGACAGGGCTTCCAGCCCCAGCATTTT. Translated: CATSSGQGFQPQHF. The complete variable domain, with remaining parts taken from reference TRBV15 and TRBJ1-5, reads DAMVIQNPRYQVTQFGKPVTLSCSQTLNHNVMYWYQQKSSQAPKLLFHYYDKDFNNEADTPDNFQSRRPNTSFCFLDIRSPGLGDTAMYLCATSSGQGFQPQHFGDGTRLSIL.